These 24 T cell receptor beta chains came from one sample sequenced in a study of low-dose radiotherapy and immunotherapy resistance in tumors. Time point described: after trial treatment. Treatment of the sample: LDRT plus nivolumab, ipilimumab, low-dose cyclophosphamide and aspirin (RACIN trial). Gene-specific TRAV and TRBV primers were used for first-strand cDNA, covering alpha and beta chains. Both a constant-region primer and a V-primer adapter served to amplify TCRs across about 20 PCR cycles. TCRdb itself ran the reads through MiXCR, one entry per CDR3 protein. The sample carries around 100,000 distinct CDR3 sequences, less than 25% recorded once. The sequencing used PBMCs, collected after low-dose radiotherapy plus immunotherapy. The source of these receptors is a male donor with prostate cancer.

This clonotype was detected ten times or more. This chain uses TRBV5-4 with TRBJ2-7, with 12 bases that match TRBD2. Germline V gives CDR1 SGHNT, CDR2 YYREEE (reference sequence). V lost 4 bases to trimming and J lost 2 bases; unmatched junction nucleotides: 10. This CDR3 spans 17 amino acids. The CDR3 nucleotides are TGTGCCAGCAGCAAACTAGCGGGGGGTCCTACCACCTACGAGCAGTACTTC. It translates to CASSKLAGGPTTYEQYF.

In its sample, this clonotype was seen many times. The genes are TRBV20-1 and TRBJ2-3; the D gene is possibly TRBD1 (6 bases). The germline V and J ends were trimmed by 0 bases and 4 bases, with 11 bases remaining between them. CDR1 DFQATT and CDR2 SNEGSKA come from the germline V gene (reference sequence). There are 14 residues in the CDR3. Here the CDR3 reads CSARDQGSADTQYF. The CDR3 DNA follows: TGCAGTGCTAGAGATCAGGGGAGCGCAGATACGCAGTATTTT.

V usage is TRBV20-1 and J usage is TRBJ1-1, with TRBD1 as a possible D gene (6 bases). The CDR3 covers 14 residues. CDR1 is DFQATT and CDR2 is SNEGSKA in the germline V gene (reference sequence). V was trimmed by 1 base and J by 1 base, leaving 10 bases between them. The CDR3 region is CSARVGGGNTEAFF. Written as DNA, the CDR3 is TGCAGTGCTAGAGTAGGGGGAGGGAACACTGAAGCTTTCTTT.

In its sample, this clonotype was seen many times. The V call is TRBV6-5, the J call TRBJ2-2; no clear D gene. Germline V gene data show CDR1 as MNHEY and CDR2 as SVGAGI. V was cut by 4 bases and J by 9 bases, with 9 bases left in between. CDR3 size: 12 residues. CDR3 loop: CASSSGSRELFF. In DNA, the CDR3 is TGTGCCAGCAGTTCAGGTTCACGGGAGCTGTTTTTT.

A remark on this clonotype: The DNA is omitted, as the CDR3 cannot be located on it reliably, and the CDR3 follows TCRdb's listing. The chain recombines TRBV11-2 with TRBJ2-2; the DNA was not compared with TRBD1, the D call given in the table. The CDR3 comprises 16 residues, both ends counted. The germline CDR1 and CDR2 sequences are SGHAT and FQNNGV. CDR3 sequence reads: CASSLNRVNTGELFFF.

This clonotype was seen many times. V and J are TRBV11-2 and TRBJ2-5; TRBD2 is a possible D gene (6 bases). Trimming removed 5 bases from V and 4 bases from J, with 11 bases in between. Germline V gene lookup returns CDR1 SGHAT and CDR2 FQNNGV. The CDR3 has 13 amino acids. The CDR3 DNA reads as TGTGCCAGCAGCGCTTTAGCGGTAGAGACCCAGTACTTC. Its protein is CASSALAVETQYF.

This clonotype was seen many times. This sequence joins TRBV6-2 or TRBV6-3 and TRBJ1-5, with unresolved D. Trimming pared 5 bases from V and 7 bases from J, leaving 18 bases between. Germline loops: CDR1 MNHEY, CDR2 SVGEGT. The length of the CDR3 is 15 residues. The chain's CDR3 is CASSAVTSRGQPQHF. CDR3 DNA: TGTGCCAGCAGTGCGGTTACCTCCCGGGGACAGCCCCAGCATTTT.

This clonotype occurred many times. V and J are TRBV19 and TRBJ2-1; 7 bases match TRBD2. J lost 8 bases, V lost 9 bases, and 13 bases had no gene match. The CDR3 is made up of 14 amino acids. The germline CDR1 and CDR2 sequences are LNHDA and SQIVND (reference sequence). The CDR3 region is CASLDGGLPDEQFF. The CDR3 nucleotides are TGTGCCAGCCTCGACGGGGGGTTACCAGATGAGCAGTTCTTC.

There are many counts of this clonotype. Here the CDR3 reads CASSQEAGYEQYF. CDR3 nucleotides: TGTGCCAGCAGCCAAGAGGCGGGCTACGAGCAGTACTTC. This chain uses TRBV3-1 with TRBJ2-7; D might be TRBD2 (5 bases). The germline gives CDR1 LGHDT, CDR2 YNNKEL (reference sequence). Trimming cost V 0 bases and J 3 bases, with 6 bases left between them. The CDR3 is 13 amino acids.

This sequence joins TRBV26 and TRBJ1-5; TRBD1, the table's D call, lacks a check against the DNA. TRBV26 is termed a pseudogene. The CDR3 loop spans 14 amino acids. The CDR3 protein is CASTLAGLVSPQHF. For the CDR3, the DNA is TGTGCCAGTACCCTGGCGGGTCTTGTATCGCCCCAGCATTTT.

This clonotype was counted many times. J is TRBJ1-1 and V is TRBV7-2, with D tentatively TRBD1 (5 bases). The CDR3 runs 15 residues. The germline gives CDR1 SGHTA, CDR2 FQGNSA. Trimming pared 2 bases from V and 1 base from J, leaving 11 bases between. The CDR3 here is CASSLMGRANTEAFF. The CDR3 DNA is TGTGCCAGCAGCTTAATGGGCAGGGCGAACACTGAAGCTTTCTTT.

Points on this clonotype: A single base is all that separates this from a far larger clone, so a read error is likely. The chain links TRBV7-2 to TRBJ2-7; 14 nucleotides align to TRBD2. V lost 5 bases, J lost 7 bases, and 16 bases stayed unmatched. Per the germline V gene, CDR1 is SGHTA and CDR2 is FQGNSA. The CDR3 extends over 18 amino acids. In nucleotides, the CDR3 is TGTGCCAGCAGCCTTCGGACTAGCGGGGGGCCGGGGGGCTATGAGCAGTACTTC. Translated: CASSLRTSGGPGGYEQYF.

This clonotype was seen many times. The CDR3 region is CASSLALGQGWAEAFF. DNA of the CDR3: TGCGCCAGCAGCTTGGCCTTAGGTCAGGGGTGGGCTGAAGCTTTCTTT. This chain links TRBV5-1 with TRBJ1-1; TRBD1 is a possible D gene (6 bases). V shed 0 bases and J shed 6 bases, with 18 bases lying between them. The germline gives CDR1 SGHRS, CDR2 YFSETQ. The length of the CDR3 is 16 residues.

This clonotype was picked up many times. J is TRBJ2-3 and V is TRBV20-1, with D unclear. The germline V and J ends were trimmed by 5 bases and 4 bases, with 10 bases remaining between them. The CDR3 has 12 residues. CDR1 is DFQATT, CDR2 SNEGSKA, per germline (reference sequence). The CDR3 bases are TGCAGTGCTGGTCCGACTGCAGATACGCAGTATTTT. Its protein product is CSAGPTADTQYF.

This clonotype has a count of ten or more. The chain is built from TRBV5-1 and TRBJ1-1; D uncertain. V lost 2 bases and J lost 0, with 11 bases in between. In germline, CDR1 is SGHRS, CDR2 YFSETQ. This CDR3 contains 15 residues. DNA of the CDR3: TGCGCCAGCAGCTTAACCCAACTTTTGAACACTGAAGCTTTCTTT. It is translated as CASSLTQLLNTEAFF.

This chain joins TRBV5-4 and TRBJ2-3; D may correspond to TRBD1 or TRBD2 (5 bases each). The V gene lost 2 bases and the J gene lost 1 base, with 14 bases spanning the gap. The CDR3 contains 16 residues. CDR1 is SGHNT and CDR2 is YYREEE in the germline V gene (reference sequence). CDR3 coding DNA: TGTGCCAGCAGCTTAGGGGCCAGGGACGGCACAGATACGCAGTATTTT. Amino acids: CASSLGARDGTDTQYF.

This clonotype was seen many times. V usage is TRBV6-4 and J usage is TRBJ2-3, with D hard to call. In germline, CDR1 is MRHNA, CDR2 SNTAGT. The V end lost 4 bases, the J end lost 6 bases, and 14 bases lay between the germline ends. This CDR3 is 14 amino acids long. Here the CDR3 DNA reads TGTGCCAGCAGTGGTGGGCTGACCCAGGATACGCAGTATTTT. It yields the protein CASSGGLTQDTQYF.

This clonotype was seen ten or more times. The chain is built from TRBV6-2 or TRBV6-3 and TRBJ2-1, with 12 bases fitting TRBD1. The CDR3 runs to 15 residues. J was trimmed by 7 bases and V by 6 bases; bases with no gene match: 7. Germline-derived CDR1 and CDR2 are MNHEY and SVGEGT. CDR3: CASRRRGQGANEQFF. The CDR3 bases are TGTGCCAGCAGGCGGCGGGGACAGGGGGCGAATGAGCAGTTCTTC.

This clonotype was seen many times. The J gene is TRBJ1-6, the V gene TRBV20-1; D not certain. The germline V gene has CDR1 DFQATT and CDR2 SNEGSKA (reference sequence). Trimming removed 1 base at V and 7 bases at J, with 11 bases between. This CDR3 contains 14 residues. CDR3: CSARGGEENSPLHF. CDR3 DNA sequence: TGCAGTGCTAGAGGGGGAGAAGAAAATTCACCCCTCCACTTT.

This clonotype came up many times. The genes are TRBV11-2 and TRBJ2-1, with 9 bases identical to TRBD1. V lost 8 bases, J lost 5 bases, and 4 bases stayed unmatched. Per the germline V gene, CDR1 is SGHAT and CDR2 is FQNNGV. The CDR3 loop spans 13 amino acids. CDR3 sequence reads: CASGQGRNNEQFF. CDR3 nucleotide sequence: TGTGCCAGCGGACAGGGGAGGAACAATGAGCAGTTCTTC.

This chain connects TRBV7-3 to TRBJ2-1, with 9 bases that match TRBD2. Germline V gene sequence: CDR1 SGHTA, CDR2 FQGTGA. The CDR3 is made up of 15 amino acids. The J segment lost 4 bases and the V segment lost 3 bases, leaving 4 bases of the junction unmatched. CDR3: CASSLGTSRYNEQFF. The CDR3 DNA reads TGTGCCAGCAGCTTGGGGACTAGCAGATACAATGAGCAGTTCTTC.

This clonotype was counted many times. The V call is TRBV19, the J call TRBJ1-1; perhaps TRBD1 as D (6 bases). Germline loops: CDR1 LNHDA, CDR2 SQIVND (reference sequence). V lost 5 bases to trimming and J lost 8 bases, with 18 bases between them. The CDR3 spans 14 residues. The CDR3 region has the DNA TGTGCCAGTAGTTTTGGGGGGGCGAATCTCGAAGCTTTCTTT. Its protein is CASSFGGANLEAFF.

This clonotype was detected many times. The V call is TRBV29-1, the J call TRBJ2-7; tentative D call: TRBD1 (6 bases). V gave up 7 bases and J gave up 5 bases, with 18 bases separating them. Germline values: CDR1 SQVTM, CDR2 ANQGSEA. The CDR3 has 13 amino acids. The CDR3 region is CSAGQTAVNEQYF. In DNA, the CDR3 is TGCAGCGCCGGACAGACGGCGGTCAACGAGCAGTACTTC.

This clonotype was counted ten times or more. The CDR3 nucleotides are TGTGCCAGCAGCTTCAGGGCGGCCGGGGAGCTGTTTTTT. Its translation: CASSFRAAGELFF. The chain combines TRBV11-3 with TRBJ2-2; tentative D call: TRBD1 (5 bases). CDR1 SGHNT and CDR2 YENEEA come from the germline V gene. Trimming pared 3 bases from V and 6 bases from J, leaving 8 bases between. The CDR3 spans 13 residues.